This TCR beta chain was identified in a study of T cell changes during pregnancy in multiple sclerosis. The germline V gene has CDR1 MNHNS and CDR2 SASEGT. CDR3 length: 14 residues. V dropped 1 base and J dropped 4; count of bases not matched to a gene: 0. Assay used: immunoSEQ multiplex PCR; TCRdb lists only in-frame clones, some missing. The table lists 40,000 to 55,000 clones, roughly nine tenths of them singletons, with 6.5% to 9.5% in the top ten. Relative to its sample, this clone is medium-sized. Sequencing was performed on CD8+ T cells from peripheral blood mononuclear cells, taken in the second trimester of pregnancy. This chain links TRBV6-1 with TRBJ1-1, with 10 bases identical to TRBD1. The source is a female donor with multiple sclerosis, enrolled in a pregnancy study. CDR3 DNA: TGTGCCAGCAGTGAAGGGACAGGGGGCACTGAAGCTTTCTTT. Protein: CASSEGTGGTEAFF.